This TCR beta chain was identified during a study of blood T cell repertoires in COVID-19. Study context: COVID-19 samples collected from the United States, Italy and Spain covered acute and convalescent phases.

This clone was found many times. Germline V gene data show CDR1 as SGHDN and CDR2 as FVKESK. CDR3 size: 14 residues. Between the trimmed V and J ends, which lost 0 bases and 3 bases, there was a span of 8 bases. Assay: immunoSEQ multiplex PCR; the TCRdb copy retains only in-frame clones and omits some. The sample comprises about 100,000 clones, around four fifths of which are singletons, and over 10% rests with the top ten. This chain links TRBV14 with TRBJ1-2, with D possibly TRBD1 on 5 matching bases. The sample was peripheral blood. This clonotype was obtained from a man aged 50 or older with active or convalescent COVID-19. This CDR3 is CASSQDGADYGYTF. The CDR3, as DNA: TGTGCCAGCAGCCAAGATGGGGCGGACTATGGCTACACCTTC.